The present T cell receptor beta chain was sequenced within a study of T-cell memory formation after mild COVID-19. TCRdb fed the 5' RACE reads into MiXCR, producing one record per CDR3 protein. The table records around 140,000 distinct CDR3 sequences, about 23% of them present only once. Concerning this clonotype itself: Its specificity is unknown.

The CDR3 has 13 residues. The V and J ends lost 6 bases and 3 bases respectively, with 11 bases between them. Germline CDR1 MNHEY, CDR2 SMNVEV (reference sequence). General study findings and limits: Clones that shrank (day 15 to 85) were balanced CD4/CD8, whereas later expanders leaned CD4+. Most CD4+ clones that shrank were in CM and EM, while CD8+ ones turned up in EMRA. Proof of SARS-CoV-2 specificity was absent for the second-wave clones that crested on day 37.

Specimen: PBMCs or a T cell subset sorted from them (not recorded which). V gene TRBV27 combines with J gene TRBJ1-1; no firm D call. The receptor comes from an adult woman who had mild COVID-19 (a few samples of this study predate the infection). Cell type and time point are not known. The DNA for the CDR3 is TGTGCCAGCAGCCCGGGGTTTTACACTGAAGCTTTCTTT. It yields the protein CASSPGFYTEAFF.